This TCR beta chain was captured by sequencing in a study of T cell clonotyping in hematopoietic cell transplantation (dated by TCRdb to the early 2020s). Study-wide context: A total of roughly 130 blood samples were collected in the study from a few dozen consecutive transplant recipients and their related donors. Recruitment of patients ran from 2015 to January 2017, and follow-up continued until late 2020 or until death. Study-wide conclusions, independent of this receptor: The sample size was limited and the cells went unsorted, which meant the CD4 and CD8 repertoire contributions could not be told apart. Recipient repertoires showed only a small fraction of overlap with donor repertoires, and over 97% appeared de novo at the given depth. Inverse Simpson Index values from donors and from recipients before transplant predicted broader TCR repertoire diversity after transplant. Recipient TCR diversity fell after transplant, with pathologically expanded clonotypes rising progressively from day 30 to day 180.

The immunoSEQ assay, a bias-controlled multiplex PCR with V- and J-specific primers, was used to amplify TCR beta CDR3 regions from genomic DNA. In a second PCR step, a proprietary barcode and Illumina adapter sequences were attached to the CDR3 amplicons. CDR3 libraries were sequenced on an Illumina MiSeq instrument. Turning to the authors' computational methods: Export and quality control were performed with immunoSEQ Analyzer 3.0, and downstream analyses were performed with R Bioconductor and Immunarch. Only productive rearrangements within the normalized downsampled data set were used in the calculation of repertoire metrics. In the normalized cohort, a clonotype counted as pathologically expanded if the clonotype was larger than 5 templates. Repertoire diversity was measured with the Inverse Simpson Index. To capture all clonotypes, the CMV-specificity analyses were run on the non-normalized data set. Sourced from immuneACCESS, this table was stored by TCRdb with only in-frame sequences that have V and J called. A share of the clones is absent; for the studies checked, an unresolved V gene accounts for under half, and the remainder has no known explanation. From that table come the V and J calls and clone size; the DNA was used to work out D and trimming. The sample has roughly 1,200 clones on record, about 97% of them singletons. Of the sample, 2% to 2.5% falls within the top ten clones.

The time point label, read with the paper, signifies: 180 days after allo-HCT. Blood from recipients was drawn about 28 days before transplant and again at days 30, 100 and 180 after transplant. Using Nuclei Lysis Solution, genomic DNA was extracted from unfractionated peripheral blood mononuclear cells that were either fresh or cryopreserved. The CDR3 contains 17 residues, cysteine and phenylalanine counted. Only CDR3 DNA remains: 51 bases, in frame from the first base. The germline V gene encodes CDR1 SGHTA and CDR2 FQGNSA. The V end loses 4 bases and the J end loses 0 bases, and a stretch of 18 bases separates them. On this clone itself: Its cognate antigen has yet to be identified. Per-base quality was not reported, and no clone a single base away is much larger than it.

This TCR was recovered from a male patient aged 45 to 59 who had an allogeneic stem cell transplant from a related donor, so the T cells may come from the graft donor. Some clones in this sample may be carry-over from other donors' samples. The chain is assembled from TRBV7-2 and TRBJ2-5; a weak D assignment points to TRBD1 (6 bases agree). This specimen was PBMCs, taken 180 days after allogeneic stem cell transplant. The nucleotide sequence is TGTGCCAGCAGCTCCCCCGGACAGACCCTGTACCAAGAGACCCAGTACTTC. This gives the protein CASSSPGQTLYQETQYF.